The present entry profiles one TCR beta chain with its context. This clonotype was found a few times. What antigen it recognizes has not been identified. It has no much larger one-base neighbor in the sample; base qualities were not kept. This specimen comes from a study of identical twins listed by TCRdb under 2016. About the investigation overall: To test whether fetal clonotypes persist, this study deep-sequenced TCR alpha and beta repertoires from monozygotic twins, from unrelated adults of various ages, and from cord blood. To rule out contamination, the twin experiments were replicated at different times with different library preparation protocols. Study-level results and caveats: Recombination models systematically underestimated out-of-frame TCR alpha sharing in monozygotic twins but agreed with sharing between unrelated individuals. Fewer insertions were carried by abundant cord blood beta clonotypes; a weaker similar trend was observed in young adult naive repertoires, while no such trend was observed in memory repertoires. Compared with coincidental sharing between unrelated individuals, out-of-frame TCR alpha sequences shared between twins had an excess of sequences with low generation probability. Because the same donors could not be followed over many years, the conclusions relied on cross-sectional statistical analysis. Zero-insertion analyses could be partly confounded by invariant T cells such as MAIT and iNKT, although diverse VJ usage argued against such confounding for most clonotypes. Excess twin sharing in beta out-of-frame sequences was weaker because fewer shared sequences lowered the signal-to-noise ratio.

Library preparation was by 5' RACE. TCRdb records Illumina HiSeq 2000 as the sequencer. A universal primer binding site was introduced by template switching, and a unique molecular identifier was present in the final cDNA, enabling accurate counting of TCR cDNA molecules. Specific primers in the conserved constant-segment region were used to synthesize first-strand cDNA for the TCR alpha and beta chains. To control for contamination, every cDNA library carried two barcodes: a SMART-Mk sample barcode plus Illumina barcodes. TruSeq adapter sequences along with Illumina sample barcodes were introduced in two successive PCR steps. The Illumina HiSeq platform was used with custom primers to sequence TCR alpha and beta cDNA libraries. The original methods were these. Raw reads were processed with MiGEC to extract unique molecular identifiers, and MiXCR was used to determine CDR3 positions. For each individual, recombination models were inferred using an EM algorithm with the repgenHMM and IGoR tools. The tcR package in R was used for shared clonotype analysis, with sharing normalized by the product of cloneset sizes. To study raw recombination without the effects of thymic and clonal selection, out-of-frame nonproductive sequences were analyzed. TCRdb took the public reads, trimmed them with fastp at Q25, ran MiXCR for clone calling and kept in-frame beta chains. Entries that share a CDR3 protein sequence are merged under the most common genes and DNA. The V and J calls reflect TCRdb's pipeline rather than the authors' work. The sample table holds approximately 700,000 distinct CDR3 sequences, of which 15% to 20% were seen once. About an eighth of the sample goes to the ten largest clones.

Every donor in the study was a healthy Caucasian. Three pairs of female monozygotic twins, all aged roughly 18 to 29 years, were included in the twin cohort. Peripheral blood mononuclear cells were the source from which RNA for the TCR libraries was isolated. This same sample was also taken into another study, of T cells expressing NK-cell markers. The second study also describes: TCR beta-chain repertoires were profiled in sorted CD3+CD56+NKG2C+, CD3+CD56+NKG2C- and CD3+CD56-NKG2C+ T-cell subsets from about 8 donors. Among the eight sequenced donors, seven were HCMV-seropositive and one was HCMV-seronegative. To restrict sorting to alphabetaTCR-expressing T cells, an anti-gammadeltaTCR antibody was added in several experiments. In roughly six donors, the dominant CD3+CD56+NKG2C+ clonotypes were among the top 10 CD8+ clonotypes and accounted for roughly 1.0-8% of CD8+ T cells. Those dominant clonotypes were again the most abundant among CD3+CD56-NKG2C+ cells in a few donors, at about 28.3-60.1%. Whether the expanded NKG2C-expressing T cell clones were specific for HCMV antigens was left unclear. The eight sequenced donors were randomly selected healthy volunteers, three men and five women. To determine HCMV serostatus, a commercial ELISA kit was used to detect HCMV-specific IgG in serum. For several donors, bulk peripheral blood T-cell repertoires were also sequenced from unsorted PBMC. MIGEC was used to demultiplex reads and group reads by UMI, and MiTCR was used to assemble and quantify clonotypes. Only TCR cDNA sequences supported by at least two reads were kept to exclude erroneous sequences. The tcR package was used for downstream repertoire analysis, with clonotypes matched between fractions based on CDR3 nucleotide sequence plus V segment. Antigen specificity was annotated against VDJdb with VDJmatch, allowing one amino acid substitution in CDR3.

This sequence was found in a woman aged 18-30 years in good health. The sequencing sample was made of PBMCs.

Here the CDR3 is given as CASSFVEGHTYEQYF. The base sequence is TGCGCCAGCAGCTTCGTTGAGGGTCACACCTACGAGCAGTACTTC. This chain joins TRBV5-1 to TRBJ2-7; TRBD2 is a weak D gene call, 5 bases matching. The CDR3 numbers 15 residues from cysteine through phenylalanine. The only DNA kept is the CDR3, 45 bases in frame from the first base. V is shortened by 2 bases, J by 2 bases, and the region joining them spans 14 bases. CDR1 and CDR2 are read off the germline V gene as SGHRS and YFSETQ.